This T cell receptor beta chain was captured by sequencing in a study of cytomegalovirus exposure and HLA in healthy donors. General study points: Follow-up analysis found HLA locus-dependent TCR association rates, highest for DRB1 and lowest for HLA-C. Some segments of the V type, notably TRBV6-2 and TRBV6-3, were excluded as indistinguishable.

With respect to this clone: The antigen remains unidentified.

The CDR3 has 12 amino acids. Trimming took off 2 bases at V and 14 bases at J, with 12 bases between the two ends. The V gene's germline CDR1 is MGHDK and CDR2 SYGVNS. The PCR contained 60 Vbeta and 13 Jbeta primers. Sequencing used immunoSEQ multiplex PCR; TCRdb keeps in-frame clones, though not all of them. The data contain about 190,000 clones, 87% of them singletons. This TCR was recovered from a boy younger than 10 in good health and CMV-seronegative. The sample consisted of PBMCs. The chain couples TRBV25-1 to TRBJ1-4; D may be TRBD1 (6 bases). CDR3 amino acids: CASSEISGHLFF. The DNA of the CDR3 is TGTGCCAGCAGTGAAATCTCGGGACATCTGTTTTTT.